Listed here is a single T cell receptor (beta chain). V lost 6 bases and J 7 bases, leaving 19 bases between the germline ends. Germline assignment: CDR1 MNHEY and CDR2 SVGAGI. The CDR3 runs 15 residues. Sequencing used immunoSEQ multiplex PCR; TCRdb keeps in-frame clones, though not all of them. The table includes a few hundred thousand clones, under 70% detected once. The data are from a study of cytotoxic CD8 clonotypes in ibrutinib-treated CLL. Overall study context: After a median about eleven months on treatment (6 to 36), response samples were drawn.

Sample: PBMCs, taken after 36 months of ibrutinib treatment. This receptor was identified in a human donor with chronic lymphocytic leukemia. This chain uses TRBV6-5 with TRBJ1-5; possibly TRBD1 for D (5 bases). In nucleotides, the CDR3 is TGTGCCAGCAGCTCCGGGGCCAGTAAAAGGCAGCCCCAGCATTTT. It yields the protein CASSSGASKRQPQHF.